The clone carrying this T cell receptor beta chain has ten or more counts. As yet, its antigen is unknown. For sorted libraries, the input was roughly 1 million CD4+ or CD8+ T cells. This entry is derived from a study of neurological immune-mediated disorders. Study results and limitations: No CDR3 amino acid sequences recurred among expanded clones across subjects, suggesting private repertoires in all groups.

Synthesis of cDNA used 5'RACE (with 10-nucleotide random UMIs). Using its own MiXCR run on the 5' RACE reads, TCRdb lists one record per CDR3 protein. The table includes about 38,000 distinct CDR3 sequences, roughly 11% detected once. What was sequenced was CD4+ T cells from blood. This clonotype was obtained from a woman aged 30 to 39 with HTLV-1-associated myelopathy (HAM/TSP).

CDR3 DNA: TGTGCCAGCAGTCTAGGGGGCTCTGAAGCTTTCTTT. It encodes CASSLGGSEAFF. The rearrangement links TRBV12-3 or TRBV12-4 to TRBJ1-1; 7 nucleotides align to TRBD1. V was pared by 5 bases and J by 6 bases, with 3 bases of the junction left unmatched. CDR3 size: 12 residues.